This TCR beta chain was obtained from a study of blood T cell repertoires in COVID-19. Study background: The United States, Italy and Spain were the sources of the acute and convalescent COVID-19 samples. T cells, B-cell-depleted T cells, or PBMCs supplied cDNA or gDNA.

The table lists this clone with a few counts. The germline V and J ends were trimmed by 1 base and 0 bases, with 8 bases remaining between them. CDR3 size: 15 residues. Germline V gene data show CDR1 as SGDLS and CDR2 as YYNGEE. Authors' data handling: Amplification with reference gene primers provided the estimates of nucleated cell counts. Here immunoSEQ multiplex PCR was the method, and the copy in TCRdb shows in-frame clones only, minus some. For V, J and clone size, that table is used; D and trimming come from the DNA. The data contain 270,000 or so clones, approximately 82% of them singletons. This TCR was sampled from a woman aged 18 to 35 with acute or convalescent COVID-19. The V gene is TRBV9, the J gene TRBJ1-3; no firm D call. Material for sequencing was peripheral blood. The CDR3 sequence: CASSVSLVSGNTIYF. The CDR3 bases are TGTGCCAGCAGCGTAAGCCTCGTCTCTGGAAACACCATATATTTT.